What follows are 14 T cell receptor beta chains derived from one specimen sequenced in a study of cytomegalovirus exposure and HLA in healthy donors. The PCR ran on 60 Vbeta and 13 Jbeta primers. Clones were sequenced by immunoSEQ multiplex PCR, and TCRdb holds only the in-frame ones, with some missing. Among roughly 120,000 clones listed, more than 8% were seen once. Sequencing input: PBMCs. These receptors were obtained from a man in his forties in good health and CMV-seronegative.

V and J are TRBV7-9 and TRBJ2-1; TRBD2 is a possible D gene (6 bases). This CDR3 is built from 12 residues. The V end lost 1 base, the J end lost 8 bases, and 6 bases lay between the germline ends. Germline loops: CDR1 SEHNR, CDR2 FQNEAQ (reference sequence). The CDR3 protein is CASSLGGDEQFF. The CDR3 nucleotides are TGTGCCAGCAGCTTAGGCGGGGATGAGCAGTTCTTC.

V is TRBV7-6 and J is TRBJ2-7, with 11 bases lining up with TRBD1. Germline CDR1 reads SGHVS; CDR2 reads FNYEAQ. V dropped 3 bases and J dropped 0; count of bases not matched to a gene: 7. This CDR3 is built from 17 residues. The CDR3 DNA reads TGTGCCAGCAGCTTCGGGACAGGGGGAGGAATCTCCTACGAGCAGTACTTC. Translation gives CASSFGTGGGISYEQYF.

The V call is TRBV6-5, the J call TRBJ1-3; 7 nucleotides agree with TRBD1. The CDR3 has 14 residues. The trim removed 6 bases at V and 4 bases at J, leaving 6 bases unmatched. Germline values: CDR1 MNHEY, CDR2 SVGAGI. The CDR3, as DNA: TGTGCCAGCAGCCCGACAGGGTCAGGAAACACCATATATTTT. As protein: CASSPTGSGNTIYF.

This clone has a handful of counts. The genes are TRBV5-1 and TRBJ2-2; D may be TRBD1 (6 bases). This CDR3 spans 15 amino acids. CDR1 and CDR2 from the germline V gene are SGHRS and YFSETQ. The V and J ends lost 4 bases and 9 bases respectively, with 19 bases between them. DNA of the CDR3: TGCGCCAGCAGCCGACGGGACACTCAGAACCGGGAGCTGTTTTTT. Translated, it gives CASSRRDTQNRELFF.

This chain uses TRBV28 with TRBJ2-3, with D perhaps matching TRBD2 (5 bases). With 7 bases removed from V and 2 bases from J, the gap between germline ends came to 16 bases. This CDR3 spans 15 amino acids. CDR1 MDHEN and CDR2 SYDVKM come from the germline V gene. DNA for the CDR3: TGTGCCAGCATTGAACCGGGGTCTAACACAGATACGCAGTATTTT. This codes for CASIEPGSNTDTQYF.

There are a few counts of this clone. The chain couples TRBV19 to TRBJ1-1; D may be TRBD1 (6 bases). The CDR3 has 13 amino acids. CDR1 is LNHDA and CDR2 is SQIVND in the germline V gene (reference sequence). Trimming cost V 0 bases and J 8 bases, with 10 bases left between them. CDR3 bases: TGTGCCAGTAGTATAGATCCGACAGGAGAAGCTTTCTTT. Its translation: CASSIDPTGEAFF.

The chain combines TRBV5-1 with TRBJ1-5; weak D call: TRBD1 (6 bases). Looked up from germline, CDR1 is SGHRS and CDR2 is YFSETQ. The CDR3 is 14 residues long. V gave up 0 bases and J gave up 4 bases, with 8 bases separating them. CDR3 sequence: CASSLGGQNQPQHF. The DNA for the CDR3 is TGCGCCAGCAGCTTGGGGGGACAAAATCAGCCCCAGCATTTT.

The CDR3 spells CASSINTSNGYTF. The CDR3 DNA is TGTGCCAGTAGTATTAATACTTCAAATGGCTACACCTTC. The chain uses TRBV19 and TRBJ1-2, with no clear D. The CDR3 totals 13 residues. With 3 bases removed from V and 6 bases from J, the gap between germline ends came to 11 bases. Germline V gives CDR1 LNHDA, CDR2 SQIVND (reference sequence).

This clone was found a few times. Other DNA sequences within the sample encode an identical CDR3. The chain links TRBV4-1 to TRBJ2-7, with D tentatively TRBD1 (6 bases). Between the trimmed V and J ends, which lost 0 bases and 1 base, there was a span of 7 bases. Germline V CDR1 and CDR2: MGHRA, YSYEKL. The length of the CDR3 is 14 residues. This CDR3 is CASSQDRGSYEQYF. Written as DNA, the CDR3 is TGCGCCAGCAGCCAAGACAGGGGTTCCTACGAGCAGTACTTC.

This clone was picked up a small number of times. The chain joins TRBV28 to TRBJ1-5; TRBD1 might be the D (5 bases). Germline V gene data show CDR1 as MDHEN and CDR2 as SYDVKM. This CDR3 has 12 amino acids. V lost 7 bases, J lost 6 bases, and 10 bases lay in between. Here the CDR3 reads CASTPGGQPQHF. CDR3 nucleotide sequence: TGTGCCAGCACCCCGGGGGGTCAGCCCCAGCATTTT.

The gene calls are TRBV25-1 and TRBJ1-3; possible D gene TRBD1, 5 bases. Trimming took 4 bases from V and 4 from J, leaving 8 bases between them. In germline, CDR1 is MGHDK, CDR2 SYGVNS. The length of the CDR3 is 13 residues. Written as DNA, the CDR3 is TGTGCCAGCAGTGGGGCAGGGGGAAACACCATATATTTT. This translates into CASSGAGGNTIYF.

This clone has more than one count but fewer than ten. The chain joins TRBV4-2 to TRBJ2-7; tentatively, D is TRBD1 (6 bases). The V end lost 0 bases, the J end lost 0 bases, and 9 bases lay between the germline ends. There are 15 residues in the CDR3. The V gene's germline CDR1 is LGHNA and CDR2 YNFKEQ. DNA for the CDR3: TGTGCCAGCAGCCAAGACCTGGACAGCTCCTACGAGCAGTACTTC. This codes for CASSQDLDSSYEQYF.

This clone turned up a few times. The gene calls are TRBV5-5 and TRBJ2-7, with 9 bases fitting TRBD2. V lost 7 bases, J lost 5 bases, and 13 bases stayed unmatched. The CDR3 runs to 15 residues. Germline CDR1 SGHKS, CDR2 YYEKEE (reference sequence). DNA of the CDR3: TGTGCCAGCTCCACCTTAGGCGGGGGGGGTAACGAGCAGTACTTC. Translation gives CASSTLGGGGNEQYF.

This sequence joins TRBV6-4 and TRBJ1-6; no definite D call. This CDR3 comprises 14 residues. Trimming removed 0 bases at V and 7 bases at J, with 7 bases between. Germline assignment: CDR1 MRHNA and CDR2 SNTAGT. This CDR3 reads CASSDSTGNSPLHF. CDR3 nucleotides: TGTGCCAGCAGTGACTCGACGGGGAATTCACCCCTCCACTTT.